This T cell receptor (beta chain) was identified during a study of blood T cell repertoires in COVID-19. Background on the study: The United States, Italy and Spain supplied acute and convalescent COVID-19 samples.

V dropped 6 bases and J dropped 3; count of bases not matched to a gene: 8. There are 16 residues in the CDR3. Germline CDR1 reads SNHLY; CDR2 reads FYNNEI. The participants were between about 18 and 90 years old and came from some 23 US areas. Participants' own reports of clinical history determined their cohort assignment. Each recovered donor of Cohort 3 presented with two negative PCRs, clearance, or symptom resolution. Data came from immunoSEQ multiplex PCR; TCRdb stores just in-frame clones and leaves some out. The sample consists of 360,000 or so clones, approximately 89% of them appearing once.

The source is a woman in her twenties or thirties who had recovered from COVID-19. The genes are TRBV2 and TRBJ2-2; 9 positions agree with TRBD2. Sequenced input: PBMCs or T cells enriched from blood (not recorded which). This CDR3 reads CASRAAGGRDTGELFF. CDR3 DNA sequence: TGTGCCAGCAGAGCGGCGGGGGGGCGAGACACCGGGGAGCTGTTTTTT.